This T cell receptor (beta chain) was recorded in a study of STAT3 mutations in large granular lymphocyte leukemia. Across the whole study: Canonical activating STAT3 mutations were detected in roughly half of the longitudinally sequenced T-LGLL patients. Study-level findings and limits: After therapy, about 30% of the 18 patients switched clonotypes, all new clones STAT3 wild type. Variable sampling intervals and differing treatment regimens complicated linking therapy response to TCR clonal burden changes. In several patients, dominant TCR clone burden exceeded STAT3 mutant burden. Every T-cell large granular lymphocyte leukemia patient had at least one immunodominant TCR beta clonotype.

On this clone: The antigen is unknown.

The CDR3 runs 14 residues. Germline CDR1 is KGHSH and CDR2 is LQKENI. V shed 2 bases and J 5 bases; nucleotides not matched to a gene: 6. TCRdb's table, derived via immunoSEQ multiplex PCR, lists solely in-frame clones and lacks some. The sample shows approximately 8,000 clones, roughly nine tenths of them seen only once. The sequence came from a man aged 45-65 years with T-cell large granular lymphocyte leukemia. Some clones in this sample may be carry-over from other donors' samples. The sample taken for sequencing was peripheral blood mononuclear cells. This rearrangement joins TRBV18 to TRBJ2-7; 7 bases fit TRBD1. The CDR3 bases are TGTGCCAGCTCACCAAGGACAGGCGTCAACGAGCAGTACTTC. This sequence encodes CASSPRTGVNEQYF.